The 23 T cell receptor beta chains below all came from one sample that was sequenced in a study of response to subunit inactivated influenza vaccine. One entry per CDR3 protein results from TCRdb running MiXCR on the RT-PCR reads. The sample carries 600,000 to 850,000 distinct CDR3 sequences, about 14% recorded once. Sequences were derived from PBMCs from blood, sampled 14 days before vaccination. These receptor sequences come from a man between 45 and 60 years old who received an inactivated influenza vaccine.

This clonotype has only a few counts. The chain uses TRBV6-2 or TRBV6-3 and TRBJ2-2, with D perhaps TRBD1 (6 bases). This CDR3 is 16 amino acids long. Germline lookup yields CDR1 MNHEY and CDR2 SVGEGT. The V end was cut by 6 bases, the J end by 4 bases, with 18 bases between. DNA of the CDR3: TGTGCCAGCAGCGCTAACAGGGCACAATTCACCGGGGAGCTGTTTTTT. This translates into CASSANRAQFTGELFF.

This clonotype was detected ten times or more. The genes are TRBV5-1 and TRBJ2-3; D might be TRBD2 (6 bases). Trimming removed 4 bases at V and 1 base at J, with 10 bases between. This CDR3 has 14 residues. Germline CDR1 is SGHRS and CDR2 is YFSETQ. The CDR3 loop reads CASSDSGRTDTQYF. In DNA form, the CDR3 reads TGCGCCAGCAGCGATAGCGGACGCACAGATACGCAGTATTTT.

This rearrangement joins TRBV20-1 to TRBJ2-3, with 9 bases identical to TRBD2. CDR3 length: 13 residues. The V gene end was trimmed by 3 bases and the J gene end by 6 bases; junction bases not matched to a gene: 4. Germline-derived CDR1 and CDR2 are DFQATT and SNEGSKA (reference sequence). The chain's CDR3 is CSASPSGRDTQYF. CDR3 DNA sequence: TGCAGTGCTAGTCCCAGCGGGAGGGATACGCAGTATTTT.

J is TRBJ2-7 and V is TRBV7-3; D is unclear. This CDR3 is built from 15 residues. The germline gives CDR1 SGHTA, CDR2 FQGTGA. Deletions cut 0 bases from V and 5 bases from J, with 14 bases between. CDR3 sequence: CASSLTSMGSHEQYF. DNA for the CDR3: TGTGCCAGCAGCTTAACGTCTATGGGCAGTCACGAGCAGTACTTC.

This clonotype was seen a handful of times. The V gene is TRBV6-5, the J gene TRBJ2-3, with TRBD1 matching over 7 bases. Trimming took 4 bases from V and 2 from J; bases not matched to a gene: 12. This CDR3 contains 17 residues. Per germline, CDR1 MNHEY and CDR2 SVGAGI. The CDR3 sequence: CASSSLLGQLYTDTQYF. CDR3 in DNA: TGTGCCAGCAGTTCATTGCTGGGACAGCTTTACACAGATACGCAGTATTTT.

This clonotype was seen a few times. The chain is built from TRBV25-1 and TRBJ2-7; D perhaps matches TRBD1 (6 bases). This CDR3 is 15 amino acids long. Trimming removed 1 base from V and 2 bases from J, with 12 bases in between. Germline V gene lookup returns CDR1 MGHDK and CDR2 SYGVNS. The CDR3 here is CASSEFRTDPYEQYF. CDR3 sequence (DNA): TGTGCCAGCAGTGAATTTAGGACAGACCCCTACGAGCAGTACTTC.

This clonotype was counted ten times or more. This rearrangement joins TRBV29-1 to TRBJ1-1; 8 bases fit TRBD1. Germline values: CDR1 SQVTM, CDR2 ANQGSEA. V shed 4 bases, J shed 3 bases, and the junction held 1 base outside the gene matches. CDR3 length: 12 amino acids. The CDR3 nucleotides read TGCAGCGTTGTGGACAGGGACACTGAAGCTTTCTTT. Protein: CSVVDRDTEAFF.

As DNA, the CDR3 is TGTGCCAGCAGCTTAGGCCTGGGTTACAATGAGCAGTTCTTC. Amino acid sequence: CASSLGLGYNEQFF. The chain combines TRBV13 with TRBJ2-1; D gene ambiguous. The CDR3 totals 14 residues. CDR1 and CDR2 from the germline V gene are PRHDT and FYEKMQ (reference sequence). Trimming removed 0 bases from V and 4 bases from J, with 7 bases in between.

This clonotype was seen more than once but under ten times. This chain links TRBV7-3 with TRBJ2-3; D may be TRBD1 (5 bases). The CDR3 length is 14 residues. Per germline, CDR1 SGHTA and CDR2 FQGTGA. Trimming stripped 5 bases from V and 6 bases from J, with 15 bases between. DNA for the CDR3: TGTGCCAGCAGCCCAGGGTTTGTTGAGGATACGCAGTATTTT. Its protein is CASSPGFVEDTQYF.

The chain combines TRBV2 with TRBJ1-2; a possible D gene is TRBD1 (5 bases). The V gene's germline CDR1 is SNHLY and CDR2 FYNNEI. With 3 bases removed from V and 4 bases from J, the gap between germline ends came to 9 bases. The CDR3 is 13 amino acids. CDR3 in amino acids: CASSETALYGYTF. CDR3 sequence (DNA): TGTGCCAGCAGTGAGACAGCCCTCTATGGCTACACCTTC.

The sample holds many counts of this clonotype. The chain couples TRBV20-1 to TRBJ2-3; TRBD2 matches 12 bases. Germline CDR1 and CDR2: DFQATT and SNEGSKA (reference sequence). The V segment lost 0 bases and the J segment 8 bases; nucleotides outside the gene matches: 9. There are 16 residues in the CDR3. The CDR3 reads CSARDGLRTSGTTQYF. The CDR3 region has the DNA TGCAGTGCTAGAGATGGGCTGAGGACTAGCGGGACTACGCAGTATTTT.

In this sample, this clonotype turned up a few times. The rearrangement uses TRBV9 and TRBJ2-2, with TRBD1 identical over 7 bases. The CDR3 runs to 15 residues. V dropped 0 bases and J dropped 5; count of bases not matched to a gene: 4. Looked up from germline, CDR1 is SGDLS and CDR2 is YYNGEE. Here the CDR3 DNA reads TGTGCCAGCAGCGTAGGGAGACAGGGTACCGGGGAGCTGTTTTTT. Translation gives CASSVGRQGTGELFF.

This sequence joins TRBV29-1 and TRBJ2-5, with D possibly TRBD2 on 5 matching bases. The CDR3 has 13 amino acids. V lost 7 bases, J lost 1 base, and 13 bases lay in between. The germline V gene encodes CDR1 SQVTM and CDR2 ANQGSEA. The CDR3 DNA sequence: TGCAGCGCCTCTTCTAGCCTCCAAGAGACCCAGTACTTC. Translation gives CSASSSLQETQYF.

The chain employs TRBV5-6 and TRBJ2-7, with D unclear. Germline values: CDR1 SGHDT, CDR2 YYEEEE. V dropped 1 base and J dropped 3 bases, with 14 bases sitting between them. The CDR3 sequence is 15 residues long. The CDR3 DNA is TGTGCCAGCAGCTTGAGGCAGGTACTGGTCTACGAGCAGTACTTC. Its translation: CASSLRQVLVYEQYF. Filled out from reference TRBV5-6 and TRBJ2-7, the complete variable domain reads DAGVTQSPTHLIKTRGQQVTLRCSPKSGHDTVSWYQQALGQGPQFIFQYYEEEERQRGNFPDRFSGHQFPNYSSELNVNALLLGDSALYLCASSLRQVLVYEQYFGPGTRLTVT.

There are many counts of this clonotype. V and J are TRBV12-3 or TRBV12-4 and TRBJ2-2; D unresolved. The CDR3 is 15 amino acids. V lost 0 bases, J lost 1 base, and 6 bases lay in between. CDR3 in amino acids: CASSLALGNTGELFF. The CDR3 coding sequence is TGTGCCAGCAGTTTAGCCCTGGGGAACACCGGGGAGCTGTTTTTT.

This clonotype was detected only a few times. The rearrangement links TRBV10-3 to TRBJ2-1; 7 nucleotides align to TRBD2. V shed 4 bases and J 0 bases; nucleotides not matched to a gene: 12. The CDR3 extends over 18 amino acids. The V gene's germline CDR1 is ENHRY and CDR2 SYGVKD. CDR3 protein: CAISGGGSAGSSYNEQFF. CDR3 nucleotide sequence: TGTGCCATCAGTGGGGGGGGATCAGCGGGAAGCTCCTACAATGAGCAGTTCTTC.

CDR3 residues: CSATPGGDQPQHF. The CDR3 DNA sequence: TGCAGTGCTACGCCAGGGGGCGATCAGCCCCAGCATTTT. V and J are TRBV20-1 and TRBJ1-5; 8 nucleotides agree with TRBD1. The germline V gene has CDR1 DFQATT and CDR2 SNEGSKA (reference sequence). The CDR3 spans 13 residues. V lost 4 bases to trimming and J lost 5 bases; unmatched junction nucleotides: 4.

This clonotype occurred many times. V gene TRBV7-8 combines with J gene TRBJ2-7; D unresolved. V lost 4 bases, J lost 0 bases, and 13 bases lay in between. This CDR3 is built from 15 residues. From germline, CDR1 is SGHVS and CDR2 FQNEAQ. As DNA, the CDR3 is TGTGCCAGCAGCTCACGGCGATTCTCCTCCTACGAGCAGTACTTC. It is translated as CASSSRRFSSYEQYF.

The V gene is TRBV10-3, the J gene TRBJ1-4; a weak D match, TRBD1 (6 bases). The CDR3 spans 15 residues. Per the germline V gene, CDR1 is ENHRY and CDR2 is SYGVKD. The V end was cut by 0 bases, the J end by 3 bases, with 8 bases between. The CDR3 nucleotides are TGTGCCATCAGTGAGTCAGGGGGAGCTAATGAAAAACTGTTTTTT. Translating it yields CAISESGGANEKLFF.

This clonotype was counted at least ten times. The V and J genes are TRBV27 and TRBJ2-1, with 7 bases matching TRBD1. The CDR3 is made up of 15 amino acids. V lost 3 bases and J lost 8; bases outside the gene matches: 10. Germline V gene sequence: CDR1 MNHEY, CDR2 SMNVEV (reference sequence). Here the CDR3 reads CASSFPGTANDEQFF. The CDR3 DNA reads as TGTGCCAGCAGTTTCCCCGGGACAGCGAACGATGAGCAGTTCTTC.

In its sample, this clonotype was seen a few times. The chain recombines TRBV5-1 with TRBJ2-1; D possibly uses TRBD1 or TRBD2 (5 bases each). The V and J ends lost 3 bases and 5 bases respectively, with 18 bases between them. The germline V gene has CDR1 SGHRS and CDR2 YFSETQ. The length of the CDR3 is 16 residues. CDR3 protein: CASSSVDGARHNEQFF. The CDR3 DNA is TGCGCCAGCAGCTCGGTCGACGGGGCAAGGCACAATGAGCAGTTCTTC.

Concerning this clonotype itself: The junction departs from the called germline gene at one end, perhaps through a read error. The V and J genes are TRBV28 and TRBJ2-7, with TRBD1 matching 8 bases. The CDR3 runs to 14 residues. Germline-derived CDR1 and CDR2 are MDHEN and SYDVKM. The CDR3 region has the DNA TGTGCCAGCAGCACCGGGACAGGCTCCTTCGAGCAGTACTTC. Protein product: CASSTGTGSFEQYF.

This chain connects TRBV29-1 to TRBJ2-5; D perhaps matches TRBD1 (5 bases). The CDR3 extends over 14 amino acids. Germline V gives CDR1 SQVTM, CDR2 ANQGSEA. V lost 3 bases and J 0 bases, leaving 11 bases between the germline ends. In DNA, the CDR3 is TGCAGCGTTGATCGGCAGGGAAACCAAGAGACCCAGTACTTC. Translation: CSVDRQGNQETQYF.